Included here is one T cell receptor beta chain sequence, with context. Its antigen target is currently unknown. The record has no base qualities; no much larger clone is one base away. This sample stems from a study of cytomegalovirus exposure and HLA in healthy donors (TCRdb year 2017). Describing the broader study: The 666 repertoires of the first cohort and the 120 validation repertoires were produced on the same platform, according to a later analysis. The study was designed to test whether signatures of past pathogen exposure could be identified by cataloging public T cell receptors. A separate validation cohort of approximately 130 different subjects was used in addition to the roughly 640-subject first cohort. High-throughput TCR immunosequencing, statistical association of individual TCRs with disease status, and machine learning were combined to predict cytomegalovirus infection status. General findings and caveats noted by the study authors: In vitro tests confirmed that three of the cytomegalovirus-associated TCR beta chains recognize cytomegalovirus antigens. The validation cohort had no HLA typing available for a later analysis, so co-occurrence within that cohort was assessed over all 120 or so repertoires. Of the cluster scores, about 94% were above 0 in a later analysis, which found that TCRs clustered in the first cohort also tended to co-occur in the 95 to 150 validation repertoires. Most TCR sequences were observed very rarely across donors, whereas some public TCRs were present in many individuals. The classifier was reported to diagnose cytomegalovirus status with high specificity and sensitivity in both the original and validation cohorts. It was suggested by the authors that the approach could potentially be generalized to other disease states and immunological phenotypes. The study gave a list of around 170 TCR beta chains associated with cytomegalovirus.

The library came from the immunoSEQ multiplex PCR assay. Per the authors' processing: To diagnose cytomegalovirus status from the catalog of TCR beta chain sequences, a statistical classification framework was built. The table comes from immuneACCESS by way of TCRdb, which keeps in-frame sequences with V and J called. Part of the clones is missing from these tables; in studies checked, under half for an unresolved V gene and the rest for unknown reasons. That table supplies the V and J calls and clone size; D and trimming were determined from the DNA. For this sample there are roughly 150,000 clones; around 90% appear just once. Less than 9% of the sample comes from the top ten. Separate from the approximately 670-subject first cohort, the validation cohort of roughly 110 subjects was the group to which the donors belonged. Ends trimmed: V by 3 bases, J by 4 bases; bases unmatched to a gene: 8. The germline V gene sets CDR1 to ENHRY and CDR2 to SYGVKD. The CDR3 runs 16 amino acids, cysteine and phenylalanine included. Solely the CDR3 DNA is kept, with 48 bases framed from the first base.

The source is a man between 18 and 35 years old in good health and CMV-seropositive. The chain is made from TRBV10-3 and TRBJ2-2; TRBD2 agrees with 7 junctional bases. The source material was PBMCs. At the DNA level, the sequence is TGTGCCATCAGTGATGCCAGCGGGGCTGGCACCGGGGAGCTGTTTTTT. This encodes CAISDASGAGTGELFF.